The subject of this entry is one T cell receptor beta chain. Its antigen is unidentified. These data belong to a study of human T cells and chemical hapten exposure. Study at large: Per-sample variation in TCR yield stemmed mainly from small pooled library volume differences.

This CDR3 contains 13 residues. The V end lost 4 bases, the J end lost 3 bases, and 10 bases lay between the germline ends. CDR1 and CDR2 (germline): SGHVS, FQNEAQ. Sequencing started from total RNA isolated from unfractionated whole blood. General study points: The number of TCRs above 1 in 1000 frequency did not change after DPC sensitization.

Unique molecular identifiers were affixed to discrete cDNA molecules within the library. Original analysis: A per-sample median of around 100,000 TCRs was observed, with counts ranging from about 23,224 to 690,600. TCRdb processed the 5' RACE reads anew with MiXCR; each CDR3 protein has one entry. The V and J calls were not made by the authors but by TCRdb's processing. The data show about 81,000 distinct CDR3 sequences, more than 15% seen once. The chain couples TRBV7-8 to TRBJ2-7; possible D gene TRBD1, 5 bases. The sequence derives from a female donor in good health. CDR3 region: CASSYTGYYEQYF. The CDR3, as DNA: TGTGCCAGCAGCTATACAGGTTACTACGAGCAGTACTTC.